This T cell receptor beta chain came from a study of graft-versus-host responses after intestinal transplantation. Across the whole study: Grafts were multivisceral, liver-intestinal, or isolated intestinal. Notes on the study in general: Within the allografts of patients who had graft-donor T cell macrochimerism, graft-versus-host to host-versus-graft clonal ratios were high. Early after transplant, HvG declines were associated with peak levels of circulating GvH clones.

The CDR3 is made up of 15 amino acids. Profiling relied on immunoSEQ multiplex PCR, and the TCRdb table lists in-frame clones only, not all of them. The sample shows about 130,000 clones, over 90% of them seen only once. With regard to this clone: Its target is unknown.

Sequences were derived from unstimulated CD4+ T cells sorted from spleen or lymph node cells, sampled before intestinal transplant. The TCR was taken from a human donor who received an intestinal transplant. The rearrangement links TRBV12-1 to TRBJ2-6; the table assigns TRBD1, which was not confirmed against the DNA. TRBV12-1 is an annotated pseudogene. The chain's CDR3 is CASSFCNTGANVLTF. As DNA, the CDR3 is TGTGCCAGCAGCTTCTGTAATACAGGGGCCAACGTCCTGACTTTC.